One sample yielded the 10 T cell receptor beta chains listed below, sequenced in a study of blood T cell repertoires in COVID-19. Produced via immunoSEQ multiplex PCR; TCRdb's table is partial and in-frame only. The data show 200,000 to 250,000 clones, with about 91% seen just once and over 1.1% held by the top ten. What was sequenced was peripheral blood. These receptors were taken from a man at least 80 years old with acute or convalescent COVID-19.

V gene TRBV6-6 combines with J gene TRBJ1-1; tentatively, D is TRBD1 (6 bases). In germline, CDR1 is MNHNY, CDR2 SVGAGI (reference sequence). The CDR3 covers 13 residues. The V gene lost 6 bases and the J gene lost 4 bases, with 12 bases spanning the gap. CDR3 sequence reads: CASRGTGFTEAFF. In DNA form, the CDR3 reads TGTGCCAGCAGAGGAACAGGGTTCACTGAAGCTTTCTTT.

V gene TRBV15 combines with J gene TRBJ2-3, with TRBD2 identical over 9 bases. Germline-derived CDR1 and CDR2 are LNHNV and YYDKDF (reference sequence). CDR3 length equals 17 residues. The junction had 6 bases not matched to a gene; V was cut back by 1 base and J by 1 base. The CDR3 protein is CATSRVASGIRTDTQYF. The DNA of the CDR3 is TGTGCCACCAGCAGAGTTGCTAGCGGGATTCGCACAGATACGCAGTATTTT.

The chain links TRBV2 to TRBJ2-3, with D perhaps matching TRBD1 (6 bases). Between the trimmed V and J ends, which lost 4 bases and 1 base, there was a span of 6 bases. The germline V gene encodes CDR1 SNHLY and CDR2 FYNNEI. The CDR3 has 13 residues. CDR3 DNA sequence: TGTGCCAGCAGTGGACAGGGCACAGATACGCAGTATTTT. Protein product: CASSGQGTDTQYF.

The chain employs TRBV6-2 or TRBV6-3 and TRBJ2-6; D is undetermined. The germline gives CDR1 MNHEY, CDR2 SVGEGT. The CDR3 extends over 16 amino acids. Trimming pared 3 bases from V and 0 bases from J, leaving 9 bases between. CDR3: CASSYNRHSGANVLTF. In DNA form, the CDR3 reads TGTGCCAGCAGTTATAACAGACACTCTGGGGCCAACGTCCTGACTTTC.

The V and J genes are TRBV21-1 and TRBJ1-2; the table's TRBD1 call for D was not verified on the DNA. TRBV21-1 is a pseudogene segment. The CDR3 contains 16 residues. CDR3 nucleotides: TGTGCCAGCAGCAAAGGGACAGATAGAGCTAACTATGGCTACACCTTC. This translates into CASSKGTDRANYGYTF.

For the CDR3, the DNA is TGTGCCAGCAGCTCCTTATCGACGACAGGGTCCTACGAGCAGTACTTC. This codes for CASSSLSTTGSYEQYF. This rearrangement joins TRBV5-4 to TRBJ2-7; 7 bases map to TRBD1. The germline V gene has CDR1 SGHNT and CDR2 YYREEE (reference sequence). The CDR3 runs 16 residues. V dropped 3 bases and J dropped 1; count of bases not matched to a gene: 10.

This chain's CDR3 is CASRNSGGQPQHF. The CDR3 DNA is TGTGCCAGCAGGAACTCCGGAGGTCAGCCCCAGCATTTT. The gene calls are TRBV6-5 and TRBJ1-5; no reliable D call. Trimming took off 6 bases at V and 6 bases at J, with 12 bases between the two ends. The germline gives CDR1 MNHEY, CDR2 SVGAGI. The CDR3 runs 13 residues.

The rearrangement links TRBV6-1 to TRBJ1-2, with 9 positions matching TRBD1. The V segment lost 0 bases and the J segment 3 bases; nucleotides outside the gene matches: 5. Germline values: CDR1 MNHNS, CDR2 SASEGT. This CDR3 comprises 16 residues. The CDR3 reads CASSEAQGALDYGYTF. For the CDR3, the DNA is TGTGCCAGCAGTGAAGCACAGGGGGCGCTTGACTATGGCTACACCTTC.

The rearrangement links TRBV2 to TRBJ2-4; D perhaps matches TRBD2 (7 bases). Between the trimmed V and J ends, which lost 4 bases and 4 bases, there was a span of 14 bases. Germline loops: CDR1 SNHLY, CDR2 FYNNEI. The CDR3 length is 15 residues. CDR3 sequence: CASSAGEGGKNIQYF. The CDR3 coding sequence is TGTGCCAGCAGTGCGGGGGAGGGGGGTAAAAACATTCAGTACTTC.

V gene TRBV2 combines with J gene TRBJ1-1; D unresolved. The germline CDR1 and CDR2 sequences are SNHLY and FYNNEI. There are 13 residues in the CDR3. Between the trimmed V and J ends, which lost 4 bases and 3 bases, there was a span of 9 bases. In nucleotides, the CDR3 is TGTGCCAGCAGTGTGGAGGGCGACACTGAAGCTTTCTTT. Its translation is CASSVEGDTEAFF.